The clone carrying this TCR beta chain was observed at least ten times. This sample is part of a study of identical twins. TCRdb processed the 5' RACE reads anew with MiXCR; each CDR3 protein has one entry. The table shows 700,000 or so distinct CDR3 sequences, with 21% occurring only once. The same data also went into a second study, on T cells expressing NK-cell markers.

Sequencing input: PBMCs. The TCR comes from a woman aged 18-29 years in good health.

The CDR3 region is CSVGRDYGYTF. For the CDR3, the DNA is TGCAGCGTTGGCAGGGACTATGGCTACACCTTC. The J gene is TRBJ1-2, the V gene TRBV29-1, with a weak D call TRBD1 (5 bases). V lost 4 bases to trimming and J lost 3 bases, with 6 bases between them. Per germline, CDR1 SQVTM and CDR2 ANQGSEA. This CDR3 has 11 amino acids.